This T cell receptor beta chain was identified in a study of cytotoxic CD8 clonotypes in ibrutinib-treated CLL. Study overall: The study included 11 relapsed/refractory and about 16 treatment-naive patients; roughly 18 had IGHV unmutated disease. Average yields of approximately 260,000 productive templates and approximately 100,000 productive rearrangements characterized the samples. Findings of the study overall: Sampling of sustained-remission and progressing patients occurred at differing times. Public clonotypes, found uncommonly, either contracted or stayed stable on treatment.

The CDR3 totals 14 residues. The V end was cut by 4 bases, the J end by 3 bases, with 11 bases between. Germline values: CDR1 SGHRS, CDR2 YFSETQ. Profiling relied on immunoSEQ multiplex PCR, and the TCRdb table lists in-frame clones only, not all of them. Of 70,000 to 85,000 clones in the sample, around 81% were seen once. Concerning this clone itself: Antigen: not known.

The chain has TRBV5-1 and TRBJ1-3; D gene unclear. The TCR was taken from a human donor with chronic lymphocytic leukemia. The sample consisted of PBMCs, taken at disease progression, from a patient treated with ibrutinib. The CDR3 reads CASSPGNRGNTIYF. CDR3 coding DNA: TGCGCCAGCAGCCCGGGAAACCGTGGAAACACCATATATTTT.